Included here is one T cell receptor beta chain sequence, with context. Its antigen is undetermined. These data belong to a study of shared clonotypes between healthy human individuals. V dropped 4 bases and J dropped 5; count of bases not matched to a gene: 9. CDR1 is SGHRS and CDR2 is YFSETQ in the germline V gene. There are 16 residues in the CDR3. Study-wide findings and caveats: The sharing of about 5% of naive CD4 clonotypes was seen across a handful of donors. Sampling included only blood; tissue repertoires likely differ.

The naive CD8 subset, CD45RO-negative cells positively selected for CCR7, excluded terminally differentiated effector memory CD45RA+ cells. Only Caucasian adults living in Nashville, Tennessee served as donors. It was approximately 0.2 ug DNA, about 30,000 T cell genomes, that sorted-subset replicate PCRs used. TCRdb's table, derived via immunoSEQ multiplex PCR, lists solely in-frame clones and lacks some. The profile shows about 2,200,000 clones, about 92% of them singletons. Sample: naive CD8+ T cells from PBMCs. The chain joins TRBV5-1 to TRBJ1-1; 12 bases match TRBD1. The TCR sequence derives from a man between 18 and 29 years old in good health. Some clones in this sample may be carry-over from other donors' samples. CDR3 nucleotide sequence: TGCGCCAGCAGCGACCGGGACAGGGGGCCGAGGACTGAAGCTTTCTTT. Translated, it gives CASSDRDRGPRTEAFF.